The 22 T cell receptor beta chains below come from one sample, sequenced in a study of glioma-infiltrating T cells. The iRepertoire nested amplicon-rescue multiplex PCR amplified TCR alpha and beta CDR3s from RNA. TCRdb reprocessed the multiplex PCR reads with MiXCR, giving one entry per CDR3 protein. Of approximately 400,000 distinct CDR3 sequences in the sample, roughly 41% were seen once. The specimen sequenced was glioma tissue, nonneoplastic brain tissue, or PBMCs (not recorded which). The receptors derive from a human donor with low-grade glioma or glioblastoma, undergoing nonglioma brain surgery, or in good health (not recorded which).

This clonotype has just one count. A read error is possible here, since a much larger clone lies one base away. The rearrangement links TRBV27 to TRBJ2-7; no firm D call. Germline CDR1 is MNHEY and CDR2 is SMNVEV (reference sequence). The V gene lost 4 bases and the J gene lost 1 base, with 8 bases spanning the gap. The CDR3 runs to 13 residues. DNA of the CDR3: TGTGCCAGCAGTTCCATCGGGTCCTACGAGCAGTACTTC. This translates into CASSSIGSYEQYF.

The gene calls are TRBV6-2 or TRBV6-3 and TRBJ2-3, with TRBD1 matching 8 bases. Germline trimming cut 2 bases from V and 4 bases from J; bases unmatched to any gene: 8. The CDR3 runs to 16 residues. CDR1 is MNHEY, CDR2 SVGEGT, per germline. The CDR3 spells CASSYRQGISADTQYF. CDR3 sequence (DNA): TGTGCCAGCAGTTACCGACAGGGGATATCGGCAGATACGCAGTATTTT.

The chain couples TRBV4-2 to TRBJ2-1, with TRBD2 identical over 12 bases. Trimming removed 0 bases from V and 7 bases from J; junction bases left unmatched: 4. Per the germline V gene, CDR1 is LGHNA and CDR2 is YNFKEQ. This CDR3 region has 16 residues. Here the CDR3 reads CASSQDRTSGINEQFF. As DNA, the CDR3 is TGTGCCAGCAGCCAAGATAGGACTAGCGGGATAAATGAGCAGTTCTTC.

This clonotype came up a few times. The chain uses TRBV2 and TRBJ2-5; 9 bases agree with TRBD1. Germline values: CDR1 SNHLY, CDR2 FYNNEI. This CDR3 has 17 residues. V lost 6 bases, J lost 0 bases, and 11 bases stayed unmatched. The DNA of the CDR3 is TGTGCCAGCAGGTACAGGGGGCGGCTCCCGTACCAAGAGACCCAGTACTTC. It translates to CASRYRGRLPYQETQYF.

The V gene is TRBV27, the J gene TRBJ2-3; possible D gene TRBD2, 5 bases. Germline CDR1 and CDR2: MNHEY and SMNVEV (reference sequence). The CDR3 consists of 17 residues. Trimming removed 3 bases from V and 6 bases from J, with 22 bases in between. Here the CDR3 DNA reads TGTGCCAGCAGTTTCCATCTGGGCGGAACCCGCGGGGATACGCAGTATTTT. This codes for CASSFHLGGTRGDTQYF.

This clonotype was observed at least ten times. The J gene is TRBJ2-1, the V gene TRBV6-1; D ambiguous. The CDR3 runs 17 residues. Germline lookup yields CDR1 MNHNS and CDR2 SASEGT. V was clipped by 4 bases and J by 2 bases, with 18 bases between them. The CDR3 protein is CASSVLIGFSPYNEQFF. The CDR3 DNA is TGTGCCAGCAGTGTCCTGATCGGATTTTCTCCCTACAATGAGCAGTTCTTC.

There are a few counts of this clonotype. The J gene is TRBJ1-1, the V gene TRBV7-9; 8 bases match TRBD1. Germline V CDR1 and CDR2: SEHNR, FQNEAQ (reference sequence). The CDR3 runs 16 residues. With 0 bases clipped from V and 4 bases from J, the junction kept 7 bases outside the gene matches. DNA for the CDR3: TGTGCCAGCAGCTTAGCGGGGGCAGGGGGCGGCACTGAAGCTTTCTTT. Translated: CASSLAGAGGGTEAFF.

CDR3 DNA: TGCAGTGCCCTGACTTGGACTAGCGGGAGGGCCATATACGAGCAGTACTTC. Translating it yields CSALTWTSGRAIYEQYF. The rearrangement joins TRBV20-1 to TRBJ2-7; 15 bases are a match to TRBD2. Trimming at V came to 6 bases and at J to 4 bases, leaving 13 bases not matched to a gene. CDR3 length: 17 residues. From germline, CDR1 is DFQATT and CDR2 SNEGSKA (reference sequence).

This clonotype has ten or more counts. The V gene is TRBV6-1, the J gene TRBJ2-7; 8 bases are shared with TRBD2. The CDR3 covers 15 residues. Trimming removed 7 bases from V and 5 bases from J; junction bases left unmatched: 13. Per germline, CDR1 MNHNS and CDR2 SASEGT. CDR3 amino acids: CASKIGGAGANEQYF. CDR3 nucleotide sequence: TGTGCCAGCAAGATAGGGGGAGCGGGAGCAAACGAGCAGTACTTC.

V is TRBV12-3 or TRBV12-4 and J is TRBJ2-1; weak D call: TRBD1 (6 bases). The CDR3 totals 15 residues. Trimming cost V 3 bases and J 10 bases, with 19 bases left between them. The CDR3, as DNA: TGTGCCAGCAGTTTCCAAGCCACAGGGTCAGGGGAGCAGTTCTTC. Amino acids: CASSFQATGSGEQFF.

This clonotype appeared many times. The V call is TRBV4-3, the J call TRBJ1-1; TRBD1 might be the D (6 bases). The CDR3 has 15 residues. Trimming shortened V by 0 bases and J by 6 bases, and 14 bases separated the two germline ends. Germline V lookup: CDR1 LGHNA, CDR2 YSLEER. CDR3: CASSQDPRGSPEAFF. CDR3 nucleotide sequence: TGCGCCAGCAGCCAAGACCCCAGGGGATCCCCTGAAGCTTTCTTT.

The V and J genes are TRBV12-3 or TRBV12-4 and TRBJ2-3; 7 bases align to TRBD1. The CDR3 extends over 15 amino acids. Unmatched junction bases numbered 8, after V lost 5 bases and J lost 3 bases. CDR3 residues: CASSVDRELTDTQYF. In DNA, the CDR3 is TGTGCCAGCAGTGTCGACAGGGAACTTACAGATACGCAGTATTTT.

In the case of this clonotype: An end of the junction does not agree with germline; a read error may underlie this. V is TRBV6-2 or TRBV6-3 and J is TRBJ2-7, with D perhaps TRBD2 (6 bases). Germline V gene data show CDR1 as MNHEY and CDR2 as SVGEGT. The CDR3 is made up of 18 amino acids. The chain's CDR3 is CASSQLEVENSGGYEQCF. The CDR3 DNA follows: TGTGCCAGCAGCCAACTGGAGGTTGAGAATAGCGGAGGCTACGAGCAGTGCTTC.

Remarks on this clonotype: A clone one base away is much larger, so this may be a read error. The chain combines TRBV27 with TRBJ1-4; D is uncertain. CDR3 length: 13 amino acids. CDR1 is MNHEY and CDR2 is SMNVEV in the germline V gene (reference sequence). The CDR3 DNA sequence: TGTGCCAGCAGTCCCTCAACTAATAAAAAACTGTTTTTT. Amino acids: CASSPSTNKKLFF.

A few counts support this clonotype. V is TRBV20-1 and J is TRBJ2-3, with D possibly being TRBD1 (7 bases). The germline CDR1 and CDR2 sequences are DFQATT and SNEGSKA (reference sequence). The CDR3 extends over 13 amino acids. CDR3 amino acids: CGGGPHSTDTQYF. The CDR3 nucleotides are TGCGGAGGGGGCCCTCACTCCACAGATACGCAGTATTTT.

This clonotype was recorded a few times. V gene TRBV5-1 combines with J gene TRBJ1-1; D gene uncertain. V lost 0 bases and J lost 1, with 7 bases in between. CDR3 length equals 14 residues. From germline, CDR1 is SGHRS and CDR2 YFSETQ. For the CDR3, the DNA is TGCGCCAGCAGCTTGGCGAATCGGAACACTGAAGCTTTCTTT. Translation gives CASSLANRNTEAFF.

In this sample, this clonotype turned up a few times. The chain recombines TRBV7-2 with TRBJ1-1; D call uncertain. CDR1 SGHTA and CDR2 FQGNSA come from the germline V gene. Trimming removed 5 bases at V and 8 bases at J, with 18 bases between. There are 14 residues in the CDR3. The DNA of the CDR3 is TGTGCCAGCAGCCCAACGACGGTGTCGGCCGAAGCTTTCTTT. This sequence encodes CASSPTTVSAEAFF.

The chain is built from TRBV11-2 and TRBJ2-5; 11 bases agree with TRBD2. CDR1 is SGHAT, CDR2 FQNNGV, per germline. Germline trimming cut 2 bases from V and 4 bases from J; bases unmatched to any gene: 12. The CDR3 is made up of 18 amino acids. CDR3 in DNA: TGTGCCAGCAGCTTACAGAGAACTAGCGGGAGAGTGAGAGAGACCCAGTACTTC. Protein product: CASSLQRTSGRVRETQYF. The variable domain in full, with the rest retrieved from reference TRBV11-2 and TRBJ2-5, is EAGVAQSPRYKIIEKRQSVAFWCNPISGHATLYWYQQILGQGPKLLIQFQNNGVVDDSQLPKDRFSAERLKGVDSTLKIQPAKLEDSAVYLCASSLQRTSGRVRETQYFGPGTRLLVL.

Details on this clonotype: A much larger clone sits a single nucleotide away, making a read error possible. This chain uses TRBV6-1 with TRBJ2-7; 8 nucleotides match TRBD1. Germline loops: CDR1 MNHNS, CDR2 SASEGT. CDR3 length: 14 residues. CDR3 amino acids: CASSTGQGASEQHF. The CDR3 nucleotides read TGTGCCAGCAGCACCGGGCAGGGGGCGTCCGAGCAGCACTTC.

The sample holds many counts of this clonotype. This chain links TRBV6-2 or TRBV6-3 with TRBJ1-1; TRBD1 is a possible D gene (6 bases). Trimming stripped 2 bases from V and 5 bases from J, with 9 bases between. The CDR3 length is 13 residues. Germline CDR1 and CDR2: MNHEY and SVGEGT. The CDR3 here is CASSYRGWTEAFF. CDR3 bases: TGTGCCAGCAGTTACAGGGGGTGGACTGAAGCTTTCTTT.

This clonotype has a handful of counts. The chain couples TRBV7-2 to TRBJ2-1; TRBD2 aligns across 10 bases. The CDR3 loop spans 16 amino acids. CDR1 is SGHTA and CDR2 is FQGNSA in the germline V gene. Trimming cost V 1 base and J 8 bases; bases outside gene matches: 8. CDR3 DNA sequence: TGTGCCAGCAGCTTAGAGCCAGCGGGAGGGCTCGATGAGCAGTTCTTC. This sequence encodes CASSLEPAGGLDEQFF.

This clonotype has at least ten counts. DNA of the CDR3: TGTGCCAGCATCACGTCAGGGGTCCCCTTCGAGACGACTGAAGCTTTCTTT. This sequence encodes CASITSGVPFETTEAFF. The chain has TRBV6-2 or TRBV6-3 and TRBJ1-1; a weak D match, TRBD1 (6 bases). Germline V gene lookup returns CDR1 MNHEY and CDR2 SVGEGT. With 7 bases removed from V and 5 bases from J, the gap between germline ends came to 26 bases. This CDR3 comprises 17 residues.